Sequencing of this T cell receptor beta chain was carried out in a study of CD8+ T cells in alopecia areata. Study as a whole: Treatment ran 6 to 18 months, with 6 months of follow-up afterward.

The table lists this clone with a few counts. No antigen is known for it. Points from the study as a whole: Lesional scalp, notably in alopecia totalis/universalis, had clonality above that of normal scalp.

CDR3 length: 12 residues. Trimming shortened V by 3 bases and J by 3 bases, and 8 bases separated the two germline ends. The V gene's germline CDR1 is SQVTM and CDR2 ANQGSEA. Peripheral blood samples and lesional scalp punch biopsies were obtained from alopecia areata patients. T lymphocytes (CD4+ and CD8+) were sorted from PBMCs. It was cDNA, reverse transcribed from extracted RNA, that served as the sequencing template. Assay used: immunoSEQ multiplex PCR; TCRdb lists only in-frame clones, some missing. The sample has roughly 250,000 clones, roughly two thirds seen once. The sample here was CD4+ T cells sorted from blood, taken at week 0. The gene calls are TRBV29-1 and TRBJ1-2; possible D gene TRBD1, 5 bases. The receptor comes from a human donor with alopecia areata. CDR3 nucleotide sequence: TGCAGCGTTGACAGGGAGGACTATGGCTACACCTTC. The encoded protein is CSVDREDYGYTF.